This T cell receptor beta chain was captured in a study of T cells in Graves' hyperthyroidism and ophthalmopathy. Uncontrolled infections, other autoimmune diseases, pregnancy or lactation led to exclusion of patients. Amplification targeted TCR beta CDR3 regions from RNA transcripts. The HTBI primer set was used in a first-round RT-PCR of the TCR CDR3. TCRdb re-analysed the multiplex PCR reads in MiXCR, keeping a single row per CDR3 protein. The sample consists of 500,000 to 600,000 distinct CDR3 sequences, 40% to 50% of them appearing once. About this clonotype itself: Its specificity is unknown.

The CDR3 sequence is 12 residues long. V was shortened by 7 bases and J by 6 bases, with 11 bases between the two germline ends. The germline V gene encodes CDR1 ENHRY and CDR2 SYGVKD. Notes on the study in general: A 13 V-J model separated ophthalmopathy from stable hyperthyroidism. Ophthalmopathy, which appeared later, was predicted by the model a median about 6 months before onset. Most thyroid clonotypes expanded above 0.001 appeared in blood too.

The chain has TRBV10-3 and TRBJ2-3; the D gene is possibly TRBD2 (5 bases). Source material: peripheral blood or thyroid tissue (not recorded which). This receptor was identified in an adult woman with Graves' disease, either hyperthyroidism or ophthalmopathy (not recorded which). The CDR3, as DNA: TGTGCCATCAAGGGTAGCGCGGATACGCAGTATTTT. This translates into CAIKGSADTQYF.